Presented here are 19 T cell receptor beta chains from one specimen sequenced in a study of vaccination effects on CD4 cells after COVID-19. Culturing for around ten days preceded CD4+ T cell isolation. The participants, recipients of two vaccine doses, got either BNT162b2 or mRNA-1273. These receptors have no identified antigens. Libraries were prepared by immunoSEQ multiplex PCR; TCRdb keeps only in-frame clonotypes and omits some of them. In the table there are about 71,000 clones, roughly 80% of which are singletons. The sequenced sample was CD4+ T cells from PBMCs cultured without peptide, obtained after COVID-19 vaccination. The source of these receptors is a human donor who received a COVID-19 vaccine.

CDR3 sequence: CASSDKTGGDTEAFF. The DNA of the CDR3 is TGTGCCAGCAGTGACAAGACAGGGGGGGACACTGAAGCTTTCTTT. The gene calls are TRBV6-4 and TRBJ1-1; 9 nucleotides agree with TRBD1. The CDR3 contains 15 residues. Germline V gene lookup returns CDR1 MRHNA and CDR2 SNTAGT. With V trimmed by 2 bases and J by 3 bases, 4 bases remained unmatched.

This clone was counted only a few times. V is TRBV6-5 and J is TRBJ2-1; perhaps TRBD2 as D (6 bases). This CDR3 has 14 amino acids. Germline V gene lookup returns CDR1 MNHEY and CDR2 SVGAGI. V was trimmed by 8 bases and J by 5 bases, leaving 16 bases between them. The chain's CDR3 is CASHRDSQDNEQFF. In DNA form, the CDR3 reads TGTGCCAGCCACCGGGACTCCCAGGACAATGAGCAGTTCTTC.

The chain joins TRBV29-1 to TRBJ2-1; maybe TRBD2 (6 bases). This CDR3 has 16 amino acids. V was clipped by 3 bases and J by 1 base, with 16 bases between them. From germline, CDR1 is SQVTM and CDR2 ANQGSEA. CDR3 nucleotide sequence: TGCAGCGTTGACCTAGGAGGGGCCGATTCCTACAATGAGCAGTTCTTC. Protein sequence: CSVDLGGADSYNEQFF.

CDR3 DNA sequence: TGCGCCAGCAGTGGACCGGGGGCCAACGTCCTGACTTTC. Translating it yields CASSGPGANVLTF. The chain employs TRBV10-1 and TRBJ2-6; D is ambiguous. Trimming cost V 4 bases and J 4 bases, with 5 bases left between them. CDR1 is WNHNN and CDR2 is SYGVQD in the germline V gene (reference sequence). The CDR3 spans 13 residues.

The chain employs TRBV7-3 and TRBJ2-4, with D possibly called TRBD1 or TRBD2 (5 bases each). The CDR3 length is 12 residues. V dropped 5 bases and J dropped 7 bases, with 9 bases sitting between them. Germline loops: CDR1 SGHTA, CDR2 FQGTGA. The DNA for the CDR3 is TGTGCCAGCAGCCTTGGGGACAACATTCAGTACTTC. It is translated as CASSLGDNIQYF.

The V call is TRBV6-5, the J call TRBJ2-3; tentatively, D is TRBD1 (6 bases). Deletions cut 6 bases from V and 2 bases from J, with 15 bases between. CDR1 MNHEY and CDR2 SVGAGI come from the germline V gene. The CDR3 is 15 amino acids. The CDR3 DNA is TGTGCCAGCAGCCGCAGGGGAACAGACACAGATACGCAGTATTTT. It translates to CASSRRGTDTDTQYF.

The CDR3 loop reads CASSLQTDYGYTF. In DNA, the CDR3 is TGTGCCAGCAGTTTACAGACAGACTATGGCTACACCTTC. This chain connects TRBV28 to TRBJ1-2; perhaps TRBD1 as D (5 bases). V was shortened by 2 bases and J by 3 bases, with 7 bases between the two germline ends. The CDR3 runs 13 residues. Germline V CDR1 and CDR2: MDHEN, SYDVKM.

There are a few counts of this clone. This sequence joins TRBV20-1 and TRBJ1-1, with D tentatively TRBD1 (5 bases). The CDR3 runs to 11 residues. V lost 6 bases and J lost 6, with 11 bases in between. Germline V gene sequence: CDR1 DFQATT, CDR2 SNEGSKA (reference sequence). The CDR3 nucleotides read TGCAGTGCCCTTCAGGGCTCTGAAGCTTTCTTT. Its translation: CSALQGSEAFF.

The CDR3 is CASSQGTKGRAQYF. Here the CDR3 DNA reads TGTGCCAGCAGCCAAGGGACCAAGGGGAGGGCGCAGTATTTT. This chain connects TRBV3-1 (or the pseudogene TRBV3-2) to TRBJ2-3, with 7 bases fitting TRBD2. After removal of 1 base from V and 10 bases from J, the junction contained 8 bases not matched to a gene. In germline, CDR1 is LGHDT, CDR2 YNNKEL (reference sequence). The CDR3 sequence is 14 residues long.

The chain uses TRBV5-4 and TRBJ1-2; weak D call: TRBD1 (6 bases). CDR1 and CDR2 from the germline V gene are SGHNT and YYREEE (reference sequence). Trimming took 0 bases from V and 2 from J, leaving 8 bases between them. The CDR3 has 14 residues. In DNA form, the CDR3 reads TGTGCCAGCAGCTTGGGGACAGCAAACTATGGCTACACCTTC. Translation: CASSLGTANYGYTF. The entire variable domain, with the rest obtained from reference TRBV5-4 and TRBJ1-2, is as follows: ETGVTQSPTHLIKTRGQQVTLRCSSQSGHNTVSWYQQALGQGPQFIFQYYREEENGRGNFPPRFSGLQFPNYSSELNVNALELDDSALYLCASSLGTANYGYTFGSGTRLTVV.

The genes are TRBV6-5 and TRBJ1-3, with 7 bases fitting TRBD1. The CDR3 is 14 amino acids. Germline assignment: CDR1 MNHEY and CDR2 SVGAGI. V lost 5 bases and J lost 0; bases outside the gene matches: 1. The CDR3 region is CASSTGVSGNTIYF. DNA of the CDR3: TGTGCCAGCAGTACAGGGGTCTCTGGAAACACCATATATTTT.

The V and J genes are TRBV3-1 (or the pseudogene TRBV3-2) and TRBJ1-6, with D uncertain. The CDR3 has 14 residues. The germline gives CDR1 LGHDT, CDR2 YNNKEL (reference sequence). V was shortened by 1 base and J by 8 bases, with 9 bases between the two germline ends. The CDR3 sequence is CASSQGPGDSPLHF. The DNA of the CDR3 is TGTGCCAGCAGCCAAGGACCCGGGGATTCACCCCTCCACTTT.

The V call is TRBV28, the J call TRBJ1-1; 8 bases map to TRBD1. V was pared by 3 bases and J by 5 bases, with 5 bases of the junction left unmatched. Germline V CDR1 and CDR2: MDHEN, SYDVKM. This CDR3 comprises 14 residues. The CDR3 here is CASSLQGAKTEAFF. The CDR3 bases are TGTGCCAGCAGTTTGCAGGGGGCGAAAACTGAAGCTTTCTTT.

The chain employs TRBV7-9 and TRBJ2-1, with 9 bases identical to TRBD1. The trim removed 4 bases at V and 7 bases at J, leaving 5 bases unmatched. Germline-derived CDR1 and CDR2 are SEHNR and FQNEAQ (reference sequence). This CDR3 comprises 14 residues. The DNA for the CDR3 is TGTGCCAGCAGCTCCGGGACAGGGTGGAATGAGCAGTTCTTC. Amino acids: CASSSGTGWNEQFF.

The gene calls are TRBV11-3 and TRBJ2-3, with D hard to call. The CDR3 contains 16 residues. Trimming left V 1 base short and J 2 bases short, with 13 bases between. Germline CDR1 SGHNT, CDR2 YENEEA. CDR3 bases: TGTGCCAGCAGCTTAGGGACCCCAGATAACACAGATACGCAGTATTTT. Translation: CASSLGTPDNTDTQYF. The full variable domain, its missing parts supplied by reference TRBV11-3 and TRBJ2-3, is EAGVVQSPRYKIIEKKQPVAFWCNPISGHNTLYWYLQNLGQGPELLIRYENEEAVDDSQLPKDRFSAERLKGVDSTLKIQPAELGDSAVYLCASSLGTPDNTDTQYFGPGTRLTVL.

The chain recombines TRBV19 with TRBJ1-6, with a possible D match to TRBD1 (5 bases). The ends were cut back, 2 bases at V and 9 bases at J, with 17 bases in the middle. There are 16 residues in the CDR3. CDR1 and CDR2 from the germline V gene are LNHDA and SQIVND (reference sequence). This chain's CDR3 is CASSIYRQGMFSPLHF. For the CDR3, the DNA is TGTGCCAGTAGTATATACCGGCAGGGAATGTTTTCACCCCTCCACTTT.

By share, this clone counts as medium-sized. V usage is TRBV5-1 and J usage is TRBJ1-4; D unresolved. There are 16 residues in the CDR3. Germline loops: CDR1 SGHRS, CDR2 YFSETQ. Trimming cost V 4 bases and J 5 bases, with 18 bases left between them. CDR3 sequence reads: CASSTLGQQQNEKLFF. CDR3 in DNA: TGCGCCAGCAGCACCCTCGGCCAGCAGCAAAATGAAAAACTGTTTTTT.

This clone was seen more than once but under ten times. The V and J genes are TRBV7-9 and TRBJ2-2; D ambiguous. The V gene's germline CDR1 is SEHNR and CDR2 FQNEAQ (reference sequence). CDR3 length equals 14 residues. Trimming cost V 5 bases and J 1 base, with 8 bases left between them. The CDR3 DNA reads TGTGCCAGCAGCACTCGACAGAACACCGGGGAGCTGTTTTTT. Protein sequence: CASSTRQNTGELFF. The full variable domain, completed using reference TRBV7-9 and TRBJ2-2, is DTGVSQNPRHKITKRGQNVTFRCDPISEHNRLYWYRQTLGQGPEFLTYFQNEAQLEKSRLLSDRFSAERPKGSFSTLEIQRTEQGDSAMYLCASSTRQNTGELFFGEGSRLTVL.

The chain carries TRBV10-1 and TRBJ2-1; 7 bases line up with TRBD1. CDR1 and CDR2 (germline): WNHNN, SYGVQD (reference sequence). The CDR3 has 13 amino acids. The V and J ends lost 8 bases and 5 bases, in that order; junction bases with no gene match: 6. The CDR3 DNA reads TGCGCCAGCGCCGGGACAGCCAACAATGAGCAGTTCTTC. This translates into CASAGTANNEQFF.